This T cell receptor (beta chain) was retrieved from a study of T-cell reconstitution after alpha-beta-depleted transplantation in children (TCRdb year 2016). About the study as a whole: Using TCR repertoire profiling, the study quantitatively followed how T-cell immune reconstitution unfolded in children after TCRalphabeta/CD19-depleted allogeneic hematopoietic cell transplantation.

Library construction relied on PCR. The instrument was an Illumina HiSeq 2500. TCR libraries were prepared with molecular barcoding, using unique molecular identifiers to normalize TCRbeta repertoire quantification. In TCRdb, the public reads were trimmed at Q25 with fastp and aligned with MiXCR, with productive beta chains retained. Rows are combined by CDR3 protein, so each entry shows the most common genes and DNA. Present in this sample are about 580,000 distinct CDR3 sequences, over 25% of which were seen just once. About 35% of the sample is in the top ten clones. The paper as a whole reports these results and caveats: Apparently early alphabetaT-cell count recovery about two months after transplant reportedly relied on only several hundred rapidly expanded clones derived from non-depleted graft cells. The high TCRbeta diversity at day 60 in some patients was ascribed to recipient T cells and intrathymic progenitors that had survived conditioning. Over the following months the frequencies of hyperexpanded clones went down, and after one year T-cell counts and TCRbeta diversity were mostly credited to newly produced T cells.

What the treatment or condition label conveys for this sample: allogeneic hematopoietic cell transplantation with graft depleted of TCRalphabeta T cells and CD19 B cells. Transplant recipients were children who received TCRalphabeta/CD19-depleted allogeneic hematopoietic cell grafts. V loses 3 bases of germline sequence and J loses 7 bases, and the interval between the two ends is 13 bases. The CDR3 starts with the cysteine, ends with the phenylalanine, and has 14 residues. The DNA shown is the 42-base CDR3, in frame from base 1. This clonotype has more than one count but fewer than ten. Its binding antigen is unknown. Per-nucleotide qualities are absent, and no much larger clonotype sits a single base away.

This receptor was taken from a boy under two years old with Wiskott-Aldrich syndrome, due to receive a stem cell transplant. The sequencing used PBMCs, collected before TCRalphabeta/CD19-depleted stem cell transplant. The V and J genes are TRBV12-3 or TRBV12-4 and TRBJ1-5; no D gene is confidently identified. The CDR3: CASSFSPLGQPQHF. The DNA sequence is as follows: TGTGCCAGCAGTTTTAGTCCCCTTGGACAGCCCCAGCATTTT.